This TCR beta chain was obtained from a study of human T cells and chemical hapten exposure. Time point denoted: pre-sensitization, week 0. Described treatment: therapeutic diphenylcyclopropenone sensitization with weekly scalp DPC. The V gene's germline CDR1 is SGHTA and CDR2 FQGNSA. The CDR3 runs 15 residues. Germline trimming cut 4 bases from V and 6 bases from J; bases unmatched to any gene: 3. TCRdb called the RACE reads again in MiXCR, with one record for every CDR3 protein. Here the sample spans 180,000 or so distinct CDR3 sequences, approximately 29% being singletons. This chain joins TRBV7-2 and TRBJ2-2; 12 bases are a match to TRBD2. This clonotype originated in a woman under 40 with alopecia areata. Some clones in this sample may be carry-over from other donors' samples. The specimen comprised whole blood, sampled in connection with sensitization to the hapten diphenylcyclopropenone (DPC). CDR3 DNA sequence: TGTGCCAGCAGCTCGACTAGCGGGAGAGCCGGGGAGCTGTTTTTT. Amino acid sequence: CASSSTSGRAGELFF.